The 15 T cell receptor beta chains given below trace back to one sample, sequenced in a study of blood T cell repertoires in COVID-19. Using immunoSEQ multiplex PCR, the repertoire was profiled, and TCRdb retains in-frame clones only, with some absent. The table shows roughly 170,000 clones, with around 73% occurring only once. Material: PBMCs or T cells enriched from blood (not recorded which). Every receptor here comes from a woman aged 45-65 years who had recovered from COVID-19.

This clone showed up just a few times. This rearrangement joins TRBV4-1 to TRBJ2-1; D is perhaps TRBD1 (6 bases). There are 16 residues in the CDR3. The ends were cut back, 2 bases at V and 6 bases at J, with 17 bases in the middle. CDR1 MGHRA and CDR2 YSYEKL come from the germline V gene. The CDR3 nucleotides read TGCGCCAGCAGCCAACCATGGCAGGGGAACCCCAATGAGCAGTTCTTC. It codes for CASSQPWQGNPNEQFF.

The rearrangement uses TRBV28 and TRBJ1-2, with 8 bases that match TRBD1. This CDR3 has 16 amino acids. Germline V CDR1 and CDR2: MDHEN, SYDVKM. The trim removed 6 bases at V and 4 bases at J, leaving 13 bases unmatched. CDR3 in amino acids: CASSLPLGQGSYGYTF. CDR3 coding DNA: TGTGCCAGCAGCTTGCCCTTAGGACAGGGTTCCTATGGCTACACCTTC.

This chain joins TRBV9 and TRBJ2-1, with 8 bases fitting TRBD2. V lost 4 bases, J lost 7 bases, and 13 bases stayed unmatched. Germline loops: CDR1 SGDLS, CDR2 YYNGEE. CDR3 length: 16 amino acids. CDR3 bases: TGTGCCAGCAGCCTAGATGCGAGCGGGAGTTGGAATGAGCAGTTCTTC. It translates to CASSLDASGSWNEQFF.

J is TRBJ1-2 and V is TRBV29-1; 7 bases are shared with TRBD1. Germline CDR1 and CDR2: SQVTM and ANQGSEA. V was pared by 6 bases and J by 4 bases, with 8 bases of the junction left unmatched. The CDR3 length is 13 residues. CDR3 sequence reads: CSVGQPRSYGYTF. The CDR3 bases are TGCAGCGTGGGACAGCCTCGGAGCTATGGCTACACCTTC.

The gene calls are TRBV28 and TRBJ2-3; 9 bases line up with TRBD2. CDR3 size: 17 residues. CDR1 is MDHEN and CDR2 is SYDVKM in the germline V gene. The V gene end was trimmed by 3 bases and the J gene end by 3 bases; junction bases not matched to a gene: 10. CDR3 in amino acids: CASSFSGRLAGTDTQYF. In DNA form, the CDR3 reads TGTGCCAGCAGTTTTAGCGGGAGATTGGCGGGGACAGATACGCAGTATTTT.

The CDR3 loop is CASSQTGLPDQPQHF. The CDR3 nucleotides are TGTGCCAGCAGCCAGACAGGTCTCCCCGATCAGCCCCAGCATTTT. J is TRBJ1-5 and V is TRBV5-6; a weak D match, TRBD1 (6 bases). Between the trimmed V and J ends, which lost 4 bases and 5 bases, there was a span of 16 bases. Germline V CDR1 and CDR2: SGHDT, YYEEEE. This CDR3 is built from 15 residues.

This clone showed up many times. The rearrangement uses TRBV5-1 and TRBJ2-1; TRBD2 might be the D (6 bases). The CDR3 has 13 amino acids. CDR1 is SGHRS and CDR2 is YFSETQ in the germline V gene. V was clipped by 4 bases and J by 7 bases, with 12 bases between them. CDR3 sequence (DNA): TGCGCCAGCAGCCCACTTGGGGGGAATGAGCAGTTCTTC. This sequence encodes CASSPLGGNEQFF.

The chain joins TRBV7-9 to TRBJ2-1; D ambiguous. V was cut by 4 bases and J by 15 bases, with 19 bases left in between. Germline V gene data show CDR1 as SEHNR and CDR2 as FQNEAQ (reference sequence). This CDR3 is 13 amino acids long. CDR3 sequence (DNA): TGTGCCAGCAGCTCCCGATCGGGTAGTGAGGCGTTCTTC. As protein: CASSSRSGSEAFF.

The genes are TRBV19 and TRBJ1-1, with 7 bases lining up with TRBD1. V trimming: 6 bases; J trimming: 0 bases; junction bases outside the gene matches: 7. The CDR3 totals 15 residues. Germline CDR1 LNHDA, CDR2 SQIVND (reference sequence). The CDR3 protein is CASRPGQQMNTEAFF. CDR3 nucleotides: TGTGCCAGTAGGCCGGGACAGCAGATGAACACTGAAGCTTTCTTT.

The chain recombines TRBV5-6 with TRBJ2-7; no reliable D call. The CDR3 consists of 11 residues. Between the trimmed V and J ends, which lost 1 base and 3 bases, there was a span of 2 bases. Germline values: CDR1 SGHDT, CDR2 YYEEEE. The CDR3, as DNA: TGTGCCAGCAGCTTGCACTACGAGCAGTACTTC. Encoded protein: CASSLHYEQYF.

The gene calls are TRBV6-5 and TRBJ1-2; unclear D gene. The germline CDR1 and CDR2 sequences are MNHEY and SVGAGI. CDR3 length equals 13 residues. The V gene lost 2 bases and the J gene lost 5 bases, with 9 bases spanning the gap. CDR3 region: CASSYSPRYGYTF. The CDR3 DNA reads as TGTGCCAGCAGTTACAGCCCGAGATATGGCTACACCTTC.

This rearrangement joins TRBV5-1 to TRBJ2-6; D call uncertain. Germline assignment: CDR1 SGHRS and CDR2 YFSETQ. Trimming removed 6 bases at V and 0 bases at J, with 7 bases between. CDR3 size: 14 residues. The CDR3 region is CASTESSGANVLTF. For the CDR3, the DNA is TGCGCCAGCACGGAGAGCTCTGGGGCCAACGTCCTGACTTTC.

The chain's CDR3 is CSVGSGRSTDTQYF. CDR3 DNA: TGCAGCGTTGGATCGGGGAGGTCCACAGATACGCAGTATTTT. The chain employs TRBV29-1 and TRBJ2-3; perhaps TRBD2 as D (6 bases). This CDR3 spans 14 amino acids. Germline values: CDR1 SQVTM, CDR2 ANQGSEA. Trimming left V 4 bases short and J 2 bases short, with 13 bases between.

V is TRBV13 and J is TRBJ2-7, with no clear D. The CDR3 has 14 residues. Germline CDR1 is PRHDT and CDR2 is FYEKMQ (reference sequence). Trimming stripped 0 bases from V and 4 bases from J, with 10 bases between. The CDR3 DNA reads TGTGCCAGCAGCTTAGGTAGAGTCCATTACGAGCAGTACTTC. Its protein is CASSLGRVHYEQYF.

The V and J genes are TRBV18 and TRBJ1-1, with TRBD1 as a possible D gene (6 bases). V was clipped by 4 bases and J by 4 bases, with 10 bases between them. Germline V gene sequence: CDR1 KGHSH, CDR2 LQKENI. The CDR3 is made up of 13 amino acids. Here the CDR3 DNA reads TGTGCCAGCTCACAGGGGGATGGCACTGAAGCTTTCTTT. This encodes CASSQGDGTEAFF. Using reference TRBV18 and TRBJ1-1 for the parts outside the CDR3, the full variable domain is NAGVMQNPRHLVRRRGQEARLRCSPMKGHSHVYWYRQLPEEGLKFMVYLQKENIIDESGMPKERFSAEFPKEGPSILRIQQVVRGDSAAYFCASSQGDGTEAFFGQGTRLTVV.